The text below deals with one T cell receptor (beta chain). The data were taken from a study of blood T cell repertoires in COVID-19. This CDR3 contains 15 residues. V lost 0 bases and J lost 4, with 12 bases in between. Germline V gives CDR1 WSHSY, CDR2 SAAADI. Repertoires were generated with immunoSEQ multiplex PCR, while TCRdb's copy carries only in-frame clones and drops some. The top ten hold 5.5% of the sample, which has more than 95,000 clones, around 70% seen once. Sequenced input: peripheral blood. The rearrangement joins TRBV10-2 to TRBJ1-2; no reliable D call. This sequence was found in a man between 60 and 75 years old with acute or convalescent COVID-19. The CDR3 here is CASSESGSSRYGYTF. The CDR3 DNA reads as TGCGCCAGCAGTGAGTCTGGGAGCTCCCGCTATGGCTACACCTTC.